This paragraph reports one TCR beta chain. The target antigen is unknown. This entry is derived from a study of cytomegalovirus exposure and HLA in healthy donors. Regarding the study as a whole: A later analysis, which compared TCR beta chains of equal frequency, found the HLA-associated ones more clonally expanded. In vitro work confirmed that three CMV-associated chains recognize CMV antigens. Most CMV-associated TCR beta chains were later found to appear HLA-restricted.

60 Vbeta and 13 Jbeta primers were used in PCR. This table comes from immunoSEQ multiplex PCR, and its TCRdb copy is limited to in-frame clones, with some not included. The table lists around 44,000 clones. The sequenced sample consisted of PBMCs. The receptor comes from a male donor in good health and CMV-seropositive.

The CDR3 protein is CASSDGQGGRGYTF. Here the CDR3 DNA reads TGCGCCAGCAGTGACGGACAGGGAGGTAGGGGCTACACCTTC. The chain links TRBV10-2 to TRBJ1-2, with 8 bases aligning to TRBD1. Germline lookup yields CDR1 WSHSY and CDR2 SAAADI. The CDR3 has 14 amino acids. Losses at the gene ends were 3 bases for V and 8 bases for J; bases not matched to a gene: 8.